Each of the 32 T cell receptor beta chains below was sequenced from the same sample in a study of blood T cell repertoires in COVID-19. Here immunoSEQ multiplex PCR was the method, and the copy in TCRdb shows in-frame clones only, minus some. This table holds tens of thousands of clones, 75% to 85% found once. The sample consisted of peripheral blood. The receptors originated from a woman of 80 years or more with acute or convalescent COVID-19.

J is TRBJ1-1 and V is TRBV7-9; TRBD1 matches at 7 bases. CDR3 size: 14 residues. V trimming: 5 bases; J trimming: 5 bases; junction bases outside the gene matches: 8. Germline CDR1 is SEHNR and CDR2 is FQNEAQ (reference sequence). The CDR3 coding sequence is TGTGCCAGCAGCAAAGGACAGGAGAAAACTGAAGCTTTCTTT. Translating gives CASSKGQEKTEAFF.

The chain is built from TRBV25-1 and TRBJ2-3; TRBD2 matches 11 bases. CDR1 is MGHDK, CDR2 SYGVNS, per germline. This CDR3 spans 17 amino acids. J gave up 2 bases and V 2 bases, and 6 bases lay outside the gene matches. The CDR3 region has the DNA TGTGCCAGCAGTGAACGCCAACTAGCGGGAGTCACAGATACGCAGTATTTT. It is translated as CASSERQLAGVTDTQYF. The full variable domain, in which reference TRBV25-1 and TRBJ2-3 provide the parts outside the CDR3, is EADIYQTPRYLVIGTGKKITLECSQTMGHDKMYWYQQDPGMELHLIHYSYGVNSTEKGDLSSESTVSRIRTEHFPLTLESARPSHTSQYLCASSERQLAGVTDTQYFGPGTRLTVL.

This clone was counted only a few times. The J gene is TRBJ2-7, the V gene TRBV6-5; a possible D gene is TRBD2 (6 bases). Per the germline V gene, CDR1 is MNHEY and CDR2 is SVGAGI. V lost 11 bases, J lost 3 bases, and 17 bases lay in between. CDR3 size: 13 residues. The chain's CDR3 is CAAGSPDIYEQYF. The CDR3 DNA reads as TGTGCCGCGGGGAGCCCAGATATCTACGAGCAGTACTTC.

The chain has TRBV13 and TRBJ2-2, with TRBD2 matching 12 bases. Germline V gene lookup returns CDR1 PRHDT and CDR2 FYEKMQ (reference sequence). The CDR3 has 16 residues. V was pared by 5 bases and J by 5 bases, with 6 bases of the junction left unmatched. Here the CDR3 reads CASSATSGRKTGELFF. CDR3 nucleotide sequence: TGTGCCAGCAGCGCGACTAGCGGGAGAAAAACCGGGGAGCTGTTTTTT.

V gene TRBV9 combines with J gene TRBJ1-4, with D perhaps matching TRBD1 (6 bases). The V and J ends lost 4 bases and 11 bases respectively, with 21 bases between them. There are 15 residues in the CDR3. Germline assignment: CDR1 SGDLS and CDR2 YYNGEE. The CDR3 loop reads CASSIGQPGLHKLFF. The CDR3 region has the DNA TGTGCCAGCAGCATTGGACAGCCGGGGTTGCATAAACTGTTTTTT.

V and J are TRBV29-1 and TRBJ2-1, with 9 bases fitting TRBD2. CDR1 is SQVTM and CDR2 is ANQGSEA in the germline V gene. The junction had 5 bases not matched to a gene; V was cut back by 4 bases and J by 4 bases. This CDR3 is built from 14 residues. This CDR3 reads CSVVVAGVYNEQFF. In DNA form, the CDR3 reads TGCAGCGTTGTAGTAGCGGGAGTATACAATGAGCAGTTCTTC.

The rearrangement uses TRBV4-3 and TRBJ2-1; D is undetermined. Germline values: CDR1 LGHNA, CDR2 YSLEER. The V end was cut by 0 bases, the J end by 6 bases, with 6 bases between. This CDR3 is built from 13 residues. The CDR3 DNA is TGCGCCAGCAGCCAAGACAGACTCAATGAGCAGTTCTTC. It codes for CASSQDRLNEQFF.

This chain joins TRBV7-9 and TRBJ2-5; 7 bases map to TRBD1. Germline V gene lookup returns CDR1 SEHNR and CDR2 FQNEAQ (reference sequence). The junction had 6 bases not matched to a gene; V was cut back by 4 bases and J by 1 base. The CDR3 spans 15 residues. CDR3 amino acids: CASSSRQGTQETQYF. CDR3 bases: TGTGCCAGCAGCTCGCGACAGGGAACCCAAGAGACCCAGTACTTC.

J is TRBJ1-5 and V is TRBV3-1 (or the pseudogene TRBV3-2), with a tentative D call TRBD1 (5 bases). V lost 0 bases and J 7 bases, leaving 10 bases between the germline ends. The CDR3 has 14 amino acids. CDR1 LGHDT and CDR2 YNNKEL come from the germline V gene (reference sequence). The CDR3 DNA sequence: TGTGCCAGCAGCCAAGAAGCAGGGAAGCAGCCCCAGCATTTT. Its protein product is CASSQEAGKQPQHF.

V usage is TRBV11-3 and J usage is TRBJ1-1; D is uncertain. The germline V and J ends were trimmed by 8 bases and 4 bases, with 11 bases remaining between them. Germline lookup yields CDR1 SGHNT and CDR2 YENEEA. This CDR3 has 12 amino acids. Here the CDR3 reads CASGRGVTEAFF. As DNA, the CDR3 is TGTGCCAGCGGTAGAGGCGTCACTGAAGCTTTCTTT.

The rearrangement joins TRBV5-4 to TRBJ2-5, with D perhaps matching TRBD1 (5 bases). This CDR3 contains 16 residues. In germline, CDR1 is SGHNT, CDR2 YYREEE (reference sequence). The V end was cut by 5 bases, the J end by 1 base, with 18 bases between. DNA of the CDR3: TGTGCCAGCAGTCAGCAGGGTTCCCCATTCCAAGAGACCCAGTACTTC. Amino acid sequence: CASSQQGSPFQETQYF.

This clone was seen a few times. The V gene is TRBV24-1, the J gene TRBJ1-5; D is unresolved. This CDR3 has 13 residues. V lost 1 base to trimming and J lost 7 bases, with 7 bases between them. Germline CDR1 reads KGHDR; CDR2 reads SFDVKD. The CDR3, as DNA: TGTGCCACCAGTGATTTATCTTCCCAGCCCCAGCATTTT. Translated: CATSDLSSQPQHF.

This chain uses TRBV19 with TRBJ2-1, with 9 bases matching TRBD2. CDR1 and CDR2 (germline): LNHDA, SQIVND (reference sequence). There are 15 residues in the CDR3. The ends lost 4 bases at V and 2 bases at J; junction bases unmatched: 3. The CDR3 loop reads CASSTQREAYNEQFF. The CDR3 bases are TGTGCCAGTAGTACCCAGCGGGAGGCCTACAATGAGCAGTTCTTC.

The rearrangement uses TRBV6-5 and TRBJ2-3, with 7 bases fitting TRBD2. The J segment lost 4 bases and the V segment lost 0 bases, leaving 7 bases of the junction unmatched. The CDR3 length is 16 residues. Germline V gene sequence: CDR1 MNHEY, CDR2 SVGAGI. As DNA, the CDR3 is TGTGCCAGCAGTTACTCGGGGGGGAGAGGTGCAGATACGCAGTATTTT. Encoded protein: CASSYSGGRGADTQYF.

The chain has TRBV5-1 and TRBJ1-4; D uncertain. The CDR3 totals 18 residues. Germline V gene data show CDR1 as SGHRS and CDR2 as YFSETQ. V was clipped by 4 bases and J by 0 bases, with 19 bases between them. The CDR3 DNA is TGCGCCAGCAGCCCCCGTCGGTGGGGAGTTTCAACTAATGAAAAACTGTTTTTT. Protein product: CASSPRRWGVSTNEKLFF.

V gene TRBV2 combines with J gene TRBJ2-1; D may be TRBD2 (5 bases). Trimming pared 7 bases from V and 5 bases from J, leaving 12 bases between. The CDR3 length is 13 residues. The germline gives CDR1 SNHLY, CDR2 FYNNEI. The CDR3 sequence: CASTDVEDNEQFF. The CDR3 bases are TGTGCCAGCACCGACGTGGAGGACAATGAGCAGTTCTTC.

The gene calls are TRBV6-4 and TRBJ2-1; 14 nucleotides line up with TRBD2. The CDR3 is 14 amino acids. V was pared by 6 bases and J by 6 bases, with 1 base of the junction left unmatched. From germline, CDR1 is MRHNA and CDR2 SNTAGT. CDR3 in amino acids: CASSGLAGGNEQFF. The CDR3 DNA is TGTGCCAGCAGCGGACTAGCGGGGGGCAATGAGCAGTTCTTC.

The chain employs TRBV15 and TRBJ2-1, with 9 bases identical to TRBD2. CDR3 size: 17 residues. Germline loops: CDR1 LNHNV, CDR2 YYDKDF (reference sequence). V was clipped by 0 bases and J by 6 bases; unmatched bases: 9. The CDR3 coding sequence is TGTGCCACCAGCAGAGATGGGGCGGGAGGGCCTGGCAATGAGCAGTTCTTC. Translating gives CATSRDGAGGPGNEQFF.

The rearrangement uses TRBV6-2 or TRBV6-3 and TRBJ2-5, with 13 positions matching TRBD2. Germline V gene lookup returns CDR1 MNHEY and CDR2 SVGEGT. Losses at the gene ends were 6 bases for V and 2 bases for J; bases not matched to a gene: 9. The CDR3 covers 17 residues. The CDR3 DNA sequence: TGTGCCAGCAGCCCCGGGACTAGCGGGAACCTACAAGAGACCCAGTACTTC. Translated, it gives CASSPGTSGNLQETQYF.

This chain links TRBV11-2 with TRBJ1-5; unclear D gene. The CDR3 totals 13 residues. Per the germline V gene, CDR1 is SGHAT and CDR2 is FQNNGV. Trimming shortened V by 0 bases and J by 7 bases, and 7 bases separated the two germline ends. This CDR3 is CASSLDSAQPQHF. The CDR3 region has the DNA TGTGCCAGCAGCTTAGATAGTGCGCAGCCCCAGCATTTT.

The genes are TRBV5-1 and TRBJ2-3; D is possibly TRBD1 (6 bases). The length of the CDR3 is 15 residues. V was pared by 4 bases and J by 0 bases, with 12 bases between. Germline V gene data show CDR1 as SGHRS and CDR2 as YFSETQ. The CDR3 DNA sequence: TGCGCCAGCAGCCCGGACAGCACTAGCACAGATACGCAGTATTTT. Translation gives CASSPDSTSTDTQYF.

The chain carries TRBV24-1 and TRBJ2-1, with a tentative D call TRBD1 (5 bases). Trimming took 9 bases from V and 5 from J, leaving 7 bases between them. The CDR3 runs to 11 residues. Germline CDR1 and CDR2: KGHDR and SFDVKD. The DNA for the CDR3 is TGTGCCACCGGGGCGAACAATGAGCAGTTCTTC. Its translation is CATGANNEQFF.

This clone was observed a few times. The chain has TRBV5-8 and TRBJ2-2; 8 positions match TRBD1. Germline CDR1 and CDR2: SGHTS and YDEGEE. The CDR3 is 14 amino acids. V was pared by 10 bases and J by 6 bases, with 11 bases of the junction left unmatched. CDR3 loop: CASWWQGAPGELFF. The CDR3 DNA follows: TGTGCCTCCTGGTGGCAGGGGGCCCCCGGGGAGCTGTTTTTT.

The CDR3 nucleotides read TGTGCCAGCAGCTTAAGTGAAGCACAAGAGACCCAGTACTTC. This gives the protein CASSLSEAQETQYF. The J gene is TRBJ2-5, the V gene TRBV7-8; D is unclear. CDR1 SGHVS and CDR2 FQNEAQ come from the germline V gene. CDR3 length equals 14 residues. Trimming took 2 bases from V and 2 from J, leaving 9 bases between them.

This chain joins TRBV5-1 and TRBJ2-3, with 9 bases matching TRBD1. This CDR3 comprises 14 residues. The V and J ends lost 3 bases and 4 bases, in that order; junction bases with no gene match: 3. The germline CDR1 and CDR2 sequences are SGHRS and YFSETQ. The CDR3 region has the DNA TGCGCCAGCAGCTCCGGGACAGGGCCAGATACGCAGTATTTT. This gives the protein CASSSGTGPDTQYF.

This clone was seen a few times. The chain employs TRBV5-1 and TRBJ2-1; 16 bases align to TRBD2. V was pared by 2 bases and J by 6 bases, with 11 bases of the junction left unmatched. CDR3 length: 19 amino acids. Germline V gene sequence: CDR1 SGHRS, CDR2 YFSETQ. The CDR3 spells CASSFGPTGTSGRANEQFF. The CDR3, as DNA: TGCGCCAGCAGCTTTGGACCGACTGGGACTAGCGGGAGGGCCAATGAGCAGTTCTTC.

This chain uses TRBV18 with TRBJ2-7; D is perhaps TRBD1 (6 bases). Looked up from germline, CDR1 is KGHSH and CDR2 is LQKENI. This CDR3 region has 15 residues. V was clipped by 5 bases and J by 2 bases, with 16 bases between them. The DNA of the CDR3 is TGTGCCAGCTCATCTCAGGGGCAGGCGGCCTACGAGCAGTACTTC. Encoded protein: CASSSQGQAAYEQYF.

The chain couples TRBV7-9 to TRBJ2-1; 8 nucleotides line up with TRBD1. Germline V lookup: CDR1 SEHNR, CDR2 FQNEAQ (reference sequence). Losses at the gene ends were 6 bases for V and 8 bases for J; bases not matched to a gene: 9. CDR3 length: 14 amino acids. This chain's CDR3 is CASSSPDRGHEQFF. The CDR3 DNA reads TGTGCCAGCAGTTCCCCCGACAGGGGCCATGAGCAGTTCTTC.

The chain employs TRBV6-1 and TRBJ2-7; a possible D gene is TRBD1 (5 bases). The CDR3 length is 15 residues. Trimming took 2 bases from V and 2 from J, leaving 13 bases between them. Germline V gene sequence: CDR1 MNHNS, CDR2 SASEGT. CDR3 bases: TGTGCCAGCAGTGAAAGGGGAATTTACCCCTACGAGCAGTACTTC. It encodes CASSERGIYPYEQYF.

The chain employs TRBV19 and TRBJ1-5, with TRBD1 identical over 9 bases. With 7 bases clipped from V and 5 bases from J, the junction kept 9 bases outside the gene matches. The germline V gene has CDR1 LNHDA and CDR2 SQIVND (reference sequence). This CDR3 has 15 residues. The DNA of the CDR3 is TGTGCCAGTAAAGGGGGACAGGGAGAGTATCAGCCCCAGCATTTT. Its translation: CASKGGQGEYQPQHF.

To note about this clone: At one end, the junction sequence differs from germline, possibly due to a read error. V gene TRBV7-7 combines with J gene TRBJ2-5; tentative D call: TRBD2 (6 bases). CDR3 length: 13 residues. CDR1 and CDR2 (germline): SSHAT, FNYEAQ (reference sequence). In nucleotides, the CDR3 is TGTGCTAGCAGCGTGGGACTTCAAGAGACCCAGTACTTC. Protein product: CASSVGLQETQYF.

V usage is TRBV5-8 and J usage is TRBJ2-7; 7 bases agree with TRBD1. The CDR3 is 14 amino acids. Losses at the gene ends were 4 bases for V and 5 bases for J; bases not matched to a gene: 9. CDR1 and CDR2 (germline): SGHTS, YDEGEE. The CDR3 sequence is CASSRETGLDEQYF. CDR3 coding DNA: TGTGCCAGCAGCAGAGAGACAGGGCTCGACGAGCAGTACTTC.